The clone carrying this T cell receptor beta chain was seen a handful of times. Its target is unknown. CDR3 length equals 12 residues. Germline V CDR1 and CDR2: MDHEN, SYDVKM. Trimming took 8 bases from V and 6 from J, leaving 11 bases between them. The entry originates in a study of early T cells in non-severe SARS-CoV-2 infection. Study observations and caveats: Private and CD4 specificities were missed by VDJdb matching, skewed to anti-spike CD8.

Individually, cDNA molecules had unique molecular identifiers attached to them. TCRdb reprocessed the 5' RACE reads with MiXCR, giving one entry per CDR3 protein. Among approximately 69,000 distinct CDR3 sequences listed, about 10% were seen once. The sequence derives from an adult who was a healthcare worker with PCR-confirmed SARS-CoV-2 infection or an uninfected control (not recorded which). The chain uses TRBV28 and TRBJ2-1; D remains ambiguous. The sample taken for sequencing was whole blood. The DNA for the CDR3 is TGTGCCAGCCGAGACTCGGCCAATGAGCAGTTCTTC. Amino acids: CASRDSANEQFF. Full variable domain (outside the CDR3, taken from reference TRBV28 and TRBJ2-1): DVKVTQSSRYLVKRTGEKVFLECVQDMDHENMFWYRQDPGLGLRLIYFSYDVKMKEKGDIPEGYSVSREKKERFSLILESASTNQTSMYLCASRDSANEQFFGPGTRLTVL.